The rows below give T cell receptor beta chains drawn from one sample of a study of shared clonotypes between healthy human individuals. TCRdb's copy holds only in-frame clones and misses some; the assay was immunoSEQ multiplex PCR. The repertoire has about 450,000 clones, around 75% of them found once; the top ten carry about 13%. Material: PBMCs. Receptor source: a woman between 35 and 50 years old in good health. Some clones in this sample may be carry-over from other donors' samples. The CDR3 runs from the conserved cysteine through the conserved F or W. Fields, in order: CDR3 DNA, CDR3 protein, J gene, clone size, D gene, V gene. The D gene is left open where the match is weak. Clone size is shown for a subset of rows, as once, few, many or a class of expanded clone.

DNA: TGTGCCAGCAGCTTAGTTAGACTAGCGGGAGGGGATGAGCAGTTCTTC
CDR3: CASSLVRLAGGDEQFF
J: TRBJ2-1
size: NA
D: TRBD2
V: TRBV7-9

DNA: TGTGCAAGCACCTCCCGAACTAGCGGGAGCTATGAGCAGTTCTTC
CDR3: CASTSRTSGSYEQFF
J: TRBJ2-1
size: NA
D: TRBD2
V: TRBV9

DNA: TGCAGCGTTGAGGGCGGACAGGTCAAAGGGCAGTACTTC
CDR3: CSVEGGQVKGQYF
J: TRBJ2-7
size: once
D: TRBD1
V: TRBV29-1

DNA: TGTGCCAGCAGTTTCCTCGGCCTGGGACTAGCGGGAGGCCATGAGCAGTTCTTC
CDR3: CASSFLGLGLAGGHEQFF
J: TRBJ2-1
size: NA
D: TRBD2
V: TRBV28

DNA: TGTGCCAGCAGCCCTGGGGGGGCAGGACCTTACGAGCAGTACTTC
CDR3: CASSPGGAGPYEQYF
J: TRBJ2-7
size: once
D: NA
V: TRBV7-6

DNA: TGTGCCAGCAGTGAACGACAGGACCACTCCTACGAGCAGTACTTC
CDR3: CASSERQDHSYEQYF
J: TRBJ2-7
size: many
D: NA
V: TRBV6-1

DNA: TGTGCCAGTAGTATCTGGACAGGGGGGGAAGATACGCAGTATTTT
CDR3: CASSIWTGGEDTQYF
J: TRBJ2-3
size: NA
D: TRBD1
V: TRBV19

DNA: TGTGCCAGCTCACAGGGACTAGCGGGAGGGCCCAGGTTGGAGACCCAGTACTTC
CDR3: CASSQGLAGGPRLETQYF
J: TRBJ2-5
size: NA
D: TRBD2
V: TRBV18

DNA: TGTGCCAGCAGCTTAACTTTCAAGCGGGAGGGCACAGATACGCAGTATTTT
CDR3: CASSLTFKREGTDTQYF
J: TRBJ2-3
size: NA
D: TRBD2
V: TRBV11-2

DNA: TGTGCCAGCAGTTTCGGGCGCGGACTGGGGTACGAGCAGTACTTC
CDR3: CASSFGRGLGYEQYF
J: TRBJ2-7
size: once
D: NA
V: TRBV28

DNA: TGTGCCAGCACCTCAGTATTTGGTGCTAGCGGGATATACGAGCAGTACTTC
CDR3: CASTSVFGASGIYEQYF
J: TRBJ2-7
size: NA
D: TRBD2
V: TRBV11-2

DNA: TGTGCCAGCAGCCTCAACGGGGGAGCGGGCACCGGGGAGCTGTTTTTT
CDR3: CASSLNGGAGTGELFF
J: TRBJ2-2
size: once
D: NA
V: TRBV11-2

DNA: TGTGCCAGCAGCGGACCGGGACAGTGGCGGGGCTACACCTTC
CDR3: CASSGPGQWRGYTF
J: TRBJ1-2
size: NA
D: TRBD1
V: TRBV9

DNA: TGTGCCAGCAGCTATAACCGGGTTTCCTACGAGCAGTACTTC
CDR3: CASSYNRVSYEQYF
J: TRBJ2-7
size: NA
D: NA
V: TRBV11-2

DNA: TGTGCCAGCAGTCCCCAGGGACTAGCGAAGAATGAGCAGTTCTTC
CDR3: CASSPQGLAKNEQFF
J: TRBJ2-1
size: NA
D: TRBD2
V: TRBV27

DNA: TGTGCCACCGGATCCTACGACACCGGGCGCCACGAGCAGTACTTC
CDR3: CATGSYDTGRHEQYF
J: TRBJ2-7
size: NA
D: NA
V: TRBV15